These 23 T cell receptor beta chains were all obtained from the same sample, sequenced in a study of cytomegalovirus exposure and HLA in healthy donors. The PCR used 60 Vbeta and 13 Jbeta primers. Generated by immunoSEQ multiplex PCR, the TCRdb table keeps only in-frame clones and is missing some. The sample carries 70,000 to 100,000 clones, 67% recorded once. The sample taken for sequencing was PBMCs. Source of these receptors: a woman in her 50s in good health and CMV-seropositive.

The V call is TRBV10-1, the J call TRBJ2-3, with D unresolved. V was pared by 0 bases and J by 3 bases, with 10 bases between. In germline, CDR1 is WNHNN, CDR2 SYGVQD (reference sequence). The CDR3 covers 15 residues. CDR3 in amino acids: CASSESSEDTDTQYF. CDR3 sequence (DNA): TGCGCCAGCAGTGAGTCGTCAGAAGATACAGATACGCAGTATTTT.

The genes are TRBV4-1 and TRBJ1-5, with no clear D. The V gene's germline CDR1 is MGHRA and CDR2 YSYEKL. The CDR3 spans 15 residues. V was clipped by 2 bases and J by 3 bases, with 11 bases between them. CDR3 amino acids: CASSQTVVANQPQHF. The DNA of the CDR3 is TGCGCCAGCAGCCAAACGGTAGTCGCCAATCAGCCCCAGCATTTT.

The chain carries TRBV6-1 and TRBJ1-1; D gene uncertain. CDR3 size: 13 residues. The germline V and J ends were trimmed by 5 bases and 4 bases, with 11 bases remaining between them. Germline CDR1 and CDR2: MNHNS and SASEGT. The CDR3 reads CASSSPTSTEAFF. CDR3 DNA: TGTGCCAGCAGTTCCCCAACTTCCACTGAAGCTTTCTTT.

The chain has TRBV5-4 and TRBJ2-3, with 9 bases identical to TRBD1. Germline CDR1 reads SGHNT; CDR2 reads YYREEE (reference sequence). CDR3 length: 14 amino acids. V dropped 2 bases and J dropped 5; count of bases not matched to a gene: 3. CDR3: CASSLQGAGDTQYF. CDR3 DNA: TGTGCCAGCAGCTTACAGGGGGCAGGAGATACGCAGTATTTT. Combining the CDR3 with reference TRBV5-4 and TRBJ2-3 gives the whole variable domain ETGVTQSPTHLIKTRGQQVTLRCSSQSGHNTVSWYQQALGQGPQFIFQYYREEENGRGNFPPRFSGLQFPNYSSELNVNALELDDSALYLCASSLQGAGDTQYFGPGTRLTVL.

The gene calls are TRBV7-9 and TRBJ1-4; 9 bases match TRBD1. The germline CDR1 and CDR2 sequences are SEHNR and FQNEAQ (reference sequence). The CDR3 totals 13 residues. V was pared by 8 bases and J by 8 bases, with 6 bases of the junction left unmatched. CDR3 bases: TGTGCCAGCCTGGACAGGGGAGGCGAAAAACTGTTTTTT. Its protein is CASLDRGGEKLFF.

This clone was recorded a few times. The chain links TRBV5-1 to TRBJ2-5; D is perhaps TRBD2 (5 bases). The CDR3 sequence is 15 residues long. V lost 6 bases and J lost 2, with 17 bases in between. Germline loops: CDR1 SGHRS, CDR2 YFSETQ. In DNA, the CDR3 is TGCGCCAGCACCCAATCGGACTTGCCTCAAGAGACCCAGTACTTC. It specifies CASTQSDLPQETQYF.

This sequence joins TRBV7-9 and TRBJ1-4; TRBD1 matches 9 bases. V trimming: 4 bases; J trimming: 7 bases; junction bases outside the gene matches: 4. The germline V gene encodes CDR1 SEHNR and CDR2 FQNEAQ (reference sequence). The CDR3 loop spans 14 amino acids. This CDR3 reads CASSSGTGSEKLFF. CDR3 in DNA: TGTGCCAGCAGCTCCGGGACAGGGAGTGAAAAACTGTTTTTT.

The chain uses TRBV6-5 and TRBJ1-2, with D tentatively TRBD1 (5 bases). Per germline, CDR1 MNHEY and CDR2 SVGAGI. The CDR3 spans 14 residues. Trimming took 3 bases from V and 4 from J, leaving 12 bases between them. The CDR3, as DNA: TGTGCCAGCAGTTATTCGTGGGGGGGCTATGGCTACACCTTC. Translated, it gives CASSYSWGGYGYTF.

The chain recombines TRBV6-6 with TRBJ2-2, with 9 bases fitting TRBD2. The CDR3 is 15 amino acids. CDR1 and CDR2 (germline): MNHNY, SVGAGI (reference sequence). The J segment lost 8 bases and the V segment lost 0 bases, leaving 4 bases of the junction unmatched. The CDR3 protein is CASSYSGLAGGELFF. CDR3 DNA sequence: TGTGCCAGCAGTTACTCGGGACTAGCTGGTGGGGAGCTGTTTTTT.

This sequence joins TRBV18 and TRBJ1-2; 7 bases are shared with TRBD1. The J segment lost 5 bases and the V segment lost 3 bases, leaving 3 bases of the junction unmatched. The CDR3 has 13 amino acids. Germline CDR1 is KGHSH and CDR2 is LQKENI. For the CDR3, the DNA is TGTGCCAGCTCACCCGACAGGGCGTATGGCTACACCTTC. It codes for CASSPDRAYGYTF.

This chain connects TRBV2 to TRBJ1-2, with 9 bases aligning to TRBD1. The J segment lost 6 bases and the V segment lost 6 bases, leaving 11 bases of the junction unmatched. The germline CDR1 and CDR2 sequences are SNHLY and FYNNEI. There are 15 residues in the CDR3. CDR3 region: CASREINRGQDGYTF. The CDR3, as DNA: TGTGCCAGCAGGGAAATAAACAGGGGGCAAGATGGCTACACCTTC.

The rearrangement links TRBV28 to TRBJ1-6; maybe TRBD1 (6 bases). Germline CDR1 is MDHEN and CDR2 is SYDVKM. The CDR3 extends over 15 amino acids. Trimming removed 6 bases at V and 11 bases at J, with 20 bases between. The CDR3 loop is CASRRGAGLYTPLHF. CDR3 bases: TGTGCCAGCAGGCGGGGGGCGGGCCTTTACACACCCCTCCACTTT.

This clone was found a few times. Other DNA sequences in the sample encode the same CDR3. The chain couples TRBV5-1 to TRBJ2-5; no firm D call. V was pared by 4 bases and J by 2 bases, with 3 bases between. Germline CDR1 SGHRS, CDR2 YFSETQ. The CDR3 contains 11 residues. The CDR3 reads CASSLQETQYF. In DNA, the CDR3 is TGCGCCAGCAGCCTACAAGAGACCCAGTACTTC.

There are a few counts of this clone. This same CDR3 is encoded by further DNA sequences in the sample. V is TRBV9 and J is TRBJ1-1, with 9 bases identical to TRBD1. Germline V gene data show CDR1 as SGDLS and CDR2 as YYNGEE. Trimming cost V 2 bases and J 2 bases; bases outside gene matches: 1. This CDR3 has 14 amino acids. CDR3 protein: CASSVTGGNTEAFF. CDR3 bases: TGTGCCAGCAGCGTTACAGGGGGCAACACTGAAGCTTTCTTT.

With regard to this clone: The junction shows a germline mismatch at one end, possibly a read error. The rearrangement joins TRBV7-9 to TRBJ1-4; 7 nucleotides match TRBD1. This CDR3 has 16 residues. Germline V CDR1 and CDR2: SEHNR, FQNEAQ (reference sequence). The CDR3 coding sequence is TGTTCCAGCAGCTCTCGAGACAGGGCCGACGGTGAAAAACTGTTTTTT. Translating it yields CSSSSRDRADGEKLFF.

V usage is TRBV4-2 and J usage is TRBJ2-2; the D gene is possibly TRBD2 (5 bases). Per germline, CDR1 LGHNA and CDR2 YNFKEQ. The CDR3 sequence is 16 residues long. V was cut by 2 bases and J by 5 bases, with 15 bases left in between. The CDR3 coding sequence is TGTGCCAGCAGCCAACAACTCCGGGGTCAGACCGGGGAGCTGTTTTTT. Its translation: CASSQQLRGQTGELFF.

The genes are TRBV6-5 and TRBJ2-1, with unresolved D. CDR1 is MNHEY and CDR2 is SVGAGI in the germline V gene. Trimming shortened V by 0 bases and J by 9 bases, and 6 bases separated the two germline ends. The CDR3 runs 12 residues. The chain's CDR3 is CASSYSHGEQFF. The CDR3 DNA is TGTGCCAGCAGTTACTCGCACGGTGAGCAGTTCTTC.

This chain uses TRBV11-2 with TRBJ1-3; 7 nucleotides match TRBD1. V lost 5 bases, J lost 4 bases, and 8 bases stayed unmatched. This CDR3 is 15 amino acids long. From germline, CDR1 is SGHAT and CDR2 FQNNGV. The CDR3 sequence: CASSNQRGRGNTIYF. As DNA, the CDR3 is TGTGCCAGCAGCAATCAGAGGGGGCGAGGAAACACCATATATTTT.

The chain uses TRBV19 and TRBJ1-5; no clear D. The V end was cut by 3 bases, the J end by 2 bases, with 11 bases between. Germline-derived CDR1 and CDR2 are LNHDA and SQIVND (reference sequence). CDR3 length: 15 residues. The CDR3 spells CASSIGLDGNQPQHF. Here the CDR3 DNA reads TGTGCCAGTAGTATTGGTCTAGATGGCAATCAGCCCCAGCATTTT.

The chain uses TRBV7-2 and TRBJ2-7; 8 positions match TRBD2. CDR3 size: 13 residues. CDR1 and CDR2 (germline): SGHTA, FQGNSA. Trimming cost V 3 bases and J 2 bases; bases outside gene matches: 0. The DNA for the CDR3 is TGTGCCAGCAGCTTGGGACTAGCCTACGAGCAGTACTTC. It encodes CASSLGLAYEQYF.

The chain combines TRBV7-9 with TRBJ1-4, with 8 bases fitting TRBD1. V lost 5 bases, J lost 3 bases, and 5 bases stayed unmatched. CDR1 and CDR2 (germline): SEHNR, FQNEAQ (reference sequence). CDR3 size: 15 residues. The CDR3 coding sequence is TGTGCCAGCAGCCCAGCAGGGGGCCCTAATGAAAAACTGTTTTTT. It yields the protein CASSPAGGPNEKLFF. The complete variable domain, with remaining parts taken from reference TRBV7-9 and TRBJ1-4, reads DTGVSQNPRHKITKRGQNVTFRCDPISEHNRLYWYRQTLGQGPEFLTYFQNEAQLEKSRLLSDRFSAERPKGSFSTLEIQRTEQGDSAMYLCASSPAGGPNEKLFFGSGTQLSVL.

The V gene is TRBV5-1, the J gene TRBJ2-7; 9 bases line up with TRBD1. V lost 0 bases, J lost 2 bases, and 6 bases stayed unmatched. Germline CDR1 SGHRS, CDR2 YFSETQ. CDR3 length: 16 residues. The CDR3 sequence: CASSLGDRALAYEQYV. The CDR3 DNA sequence: TGCGCCAGCAGCTTGGGGGACAGGGCTTTAGCCTACGAGCAGTACGTC.

The chain combines TRBV6-5 with TRBJ2-2; D uncertain. Germline loops: CDR1 MNHEY, CDR2 SVGAGI. There are 13 residues in the CDR3. V was pared by 5 bases and J by 7 bases, with 11 bases between. The CDR3 nucleotides read TGTGCCAGCAGTCGCGGATTCAGCGGGGAGCTGTTTTTT. The encoded protein is CASSRGFSGELFF.